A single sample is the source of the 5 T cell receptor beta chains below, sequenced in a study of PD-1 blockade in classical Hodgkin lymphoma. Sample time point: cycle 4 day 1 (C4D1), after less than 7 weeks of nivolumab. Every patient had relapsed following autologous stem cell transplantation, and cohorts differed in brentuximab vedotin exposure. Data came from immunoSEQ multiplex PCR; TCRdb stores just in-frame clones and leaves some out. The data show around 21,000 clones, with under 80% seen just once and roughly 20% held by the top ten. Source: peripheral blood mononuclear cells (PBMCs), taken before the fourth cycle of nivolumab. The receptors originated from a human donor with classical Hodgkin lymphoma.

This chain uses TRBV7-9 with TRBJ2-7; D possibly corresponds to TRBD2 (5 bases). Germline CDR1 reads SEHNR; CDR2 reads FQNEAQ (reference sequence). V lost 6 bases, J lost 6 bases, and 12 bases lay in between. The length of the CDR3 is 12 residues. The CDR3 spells CASSLSRGEQYF. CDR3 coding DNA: TGTGCCAGCAGTCTTAGTCGGGGCGAGCAGTACTTC.

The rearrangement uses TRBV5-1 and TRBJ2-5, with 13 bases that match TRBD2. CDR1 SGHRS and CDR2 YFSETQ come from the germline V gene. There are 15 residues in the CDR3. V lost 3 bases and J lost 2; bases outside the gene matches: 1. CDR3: CASSWGLAGQETQYF. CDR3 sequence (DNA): TGCGCCAGCAGCTGGGGACTAGCGGGGCAAGAGACCCAGTACTTC.

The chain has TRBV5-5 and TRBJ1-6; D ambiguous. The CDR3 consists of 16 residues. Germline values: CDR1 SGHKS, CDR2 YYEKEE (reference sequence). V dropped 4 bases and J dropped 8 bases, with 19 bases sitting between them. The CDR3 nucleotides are TGTGCCAGCAGCGTGGTCATCACCCCTTTAGATTCACCCCTCCACTTT. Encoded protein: CASSVVITPLDSPLHF.

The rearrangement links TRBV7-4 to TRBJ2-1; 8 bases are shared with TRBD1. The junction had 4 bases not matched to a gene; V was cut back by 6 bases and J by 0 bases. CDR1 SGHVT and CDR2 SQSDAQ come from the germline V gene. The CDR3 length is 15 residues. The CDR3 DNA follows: TGTGCCAGCAGTTATACAGGGGGCTCCTACAATGAGCAGTTCTTC. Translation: CASSYTGGSYNEQFF.

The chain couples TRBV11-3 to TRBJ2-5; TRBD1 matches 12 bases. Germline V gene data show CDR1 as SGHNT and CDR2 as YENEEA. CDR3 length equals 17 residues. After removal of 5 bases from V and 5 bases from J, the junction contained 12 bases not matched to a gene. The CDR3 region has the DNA TGTGCCAGCAGCCCGGGCCGGGACAGGGGGCTTCTGGAGACCCAGTACTTC. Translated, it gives CASSPGRDRGLLETQYF.